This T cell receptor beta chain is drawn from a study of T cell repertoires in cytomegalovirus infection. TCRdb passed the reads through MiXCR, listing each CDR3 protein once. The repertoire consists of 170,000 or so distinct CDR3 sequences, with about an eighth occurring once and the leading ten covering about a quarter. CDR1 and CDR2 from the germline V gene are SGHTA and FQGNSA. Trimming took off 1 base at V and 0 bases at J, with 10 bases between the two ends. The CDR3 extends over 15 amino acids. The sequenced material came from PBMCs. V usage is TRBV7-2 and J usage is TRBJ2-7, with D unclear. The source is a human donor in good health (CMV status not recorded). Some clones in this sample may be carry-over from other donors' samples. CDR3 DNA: TGTGCCAGCAGCTTAGACAGCGCGTCCTCCTACGAGCAGTACTTC. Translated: CASSLDSASSYEQYF.